The 28 T cell receptor beta chains in this list originate from one sample, sequenced in a study of blood T cell repertoires in COVID-19. The data were produced by immunoSEQ multiplex PCR, yet TCRdb's version contains in-frame clones alone and is incomplete. Altogether 250,000 to 350,000 clones are present, about 89% being singletons, with the ten largest covering under 5.5%. The specimen was PBMCs or T cells enriched from blood (not recorded which). These receptors originate from a woman aged 25 to 39 who had recovered from COVID-19.

The chain recombines TRBV10-1 with TRBJ2-7; tentative D call: TRBD1 (6 bases). The CDR3 sequence is 13 residues long. Trimming left V 4 bases short and J 1 base short, with 8 bases between. CDR1 is WNHNN, CDR2 SYGVQD, per germline (reference sequence). The CDR3 DNA sequence: TGCGCCAGCAGTGCAGGGGAATCCTACGAGCAGTACTTC. This sequence encodes CASSAGESYEQYF.

The chain joins TRBV7-9 to TRBJ2-1, with D possibly matching TRBD2 (5 bases). The CDR3 totals 11 residues. Trimming removed 5 bases at V and 13 bases at J, with 12 bases between. CDR1 is SEHNR, CDR2 FQNEAQ, per germline (reference sequence). CDR3 amino acids: CASSLLADQFF. The CDR3 region has the DNA TGTGCCAGCAGCCTTCTAGCAGATCAGTTCTTC.

This chain links TRBV5-8 with TRBJ2-2; TRBD2 might be the D (5 bases). This CDR3 is 15 amino acids long. Germline V lookup: CDR1 SGHTS, CDR2 YDEGEE. Trimming removed 1 base from V and 4 bases from J, with 11 bases in between. The CDR3 loop reads CASSLYPGLTGELFF. CDR3 sequence (DNA): TGTGCCAGCAGCTTGTACCCCGGACTCACCGGGGAGCTGTTTTTT.

The V call is TRBV7-3, the J call TRBJ1-1; maybe TRBD1 (5 bases). The CDR3 sequence is 13 residues long. Trimming pared 5 bases from V and 4 bases from J, leaving 11 bases between. Germline V gives CDR1 SGHTA, CDR2 FQGTGA. CDR3 sequence reads: CASSLDSITEAFF. CDR3 DNA sequence: TGTGCCAGCAGCCTAGACAGCATCACTGAAGCTTTCTTT. The whole variable domain, remainder taken from reference TRBV7-3 and TRBJ1-1, is GAGVSQTPSNKVTEKGKYVELRCDPISGHTALYWYRQSLGQGPEFLIYFQGTGAADDSGLPNDRFFAVRPEGSVSTLKIQRTERGDSAVYLCASSLDSITEAFFGQGTRLTVV.

The chain has TRBV5-6 and TRBJ2-5; possibly TRBD1 for D (5 bases). Germline CDR1 is SGHDT and CDR2 is YYEEEE. Trimming shortened V by 7 bases and J by 5 bases, and 15 bases separated the two germline ends. There are 13 residues in the CDR3. The CDR3 bases are TGTGCCAGCGAACAACTGGGGCGGGAGACCCAGTACTTC. The encoded protein is CASEQLGRETQYF.

This chain joins TRBV29-1 and TRBJ1-4, with TRBD1 identical over 8 bases. J gave up 6 bases and V 7 bases, and 4 bases lay outside the gene matches. This CDR3 contains 12 residues. Germline CDR1 and CDR2: SQVTM and ANQGSEA. The CDR3 is CSAGGQDEKLFF. The CDR3 nucleotides are TGCAGCGCCGGGGGACAGGATGAAAAACTGTTTTTT.

The gene calls are TRBV5-6 and TRBJ1-2; D gene unclear. Germline V gene data show CDR1 as SGHDT and CDR2 as YYEEEE. The V gene lost 1 base and the J gene lost 2 bases, with 12 bases spanning the gap. The CDR3 runs 15 residues. The CDR3 sequence is CASSLSSSINYGYTF. DNA for the CDR3: TGTGCCAGCAGCTTGTCGAGTTCGATCAACTATGGCTACACCTTC.

The V call is TRBV3-1 (or the pseudogene TRBV3-2), the J call TRBJ2-1, with TRBD2 identical over 16 bases. This CDR3 has 19 amino acids. Trimming took 4 bases from V and 2 from J; bases not matched to a gene: 8. Germline assignment: CDR1 LGHDT and CDR2 YNNKEL (reference sequence). CDR3 nucleotide sequence: TGTGCCAGCAGCCCAACCGGGACTAGCGGGGGGGTCCCCTACAATGAGCAGTTCTTC. Translating gives CASSPTGTSGGVPYNEQFF.

This clone was picked up one time. The chain couples TRBV28 to TRBJ1-5; no firm D call. The germline V gene has CDR1 MDHEN and CDR2 SYDVKM. Trimming took 2 bases from V and 1 from J, leaving 15 bases between them. CDR3 length equals 17 residues. The CDR3 loop is CASSLKIGPISNQPQHF. Here the CDR3 DNA reads TGTGCCAGCAGTTTAAAAATTGGCCCAATAAGCAATCAGCCCCAGCATTTT.

The count of this clone is one. CDR3 sequence: CAISEGGPQYF. The CDR3 DNA is TGTGCCATCAGTGAGGGGGGCCCTCAGTACTTC. V is TRBV10-3 and J is TRBJ2-7; TRBD1 is a possible D gene (6 bases). The V end lost 2 bases, the J end lost 10 bases, and 9 bases lay between the germline ends. Germline CDR1 is ENHRY and CDR2 is SYGVKD. The CDR3 spans 11 residues.

DNA for the CDR3: TGTGCCAGCAGCGGGCGGGGGGCCACCTACGAGCAGTACTTC. It translates to CASSGRGATYEQYF. This chain connects TRBV13 to TRBJ2-7; 8 nucleotides agree with TRBD2. Germline loops: CDR1 PRHDT, CDR2 FYEKMQ (reference sequence). This CDR3 is 14 amino acids long. The J segment lost 2 bases and the V segment lost 5 bases, leaving 5 bases of the junction unmatched.

The DNA of the CDR3 is TGTGCCAGCAGTGAACAGGGGAACACTGAAGCTTTCTTT. Its protein is CASSEQGNTEAFF. The chain joins TRBV2 to TRBJ1-1; the D gene is possibly TRBD1 (5 bases). Per germline, CDR1 SNHLY and CDR2 FYNNEI. This CDR3 spans 13 amino acids. V was cut by 2 bases and J by 1 base, with 5 bases left in between. The full variable domain, rest sourced from reference TRBV2 and TRBJ1-1, is EPEVTQTPSHQVTQMGQEVILRCVPISNHLYFYWYRQILGQKVEFLVSFYNNEISEKSEIFDDQFSVERPDGSNFTLKIRSTKLEDSAMYFCASSEQGNTEAFFGQGTRLTVV.

The rearrangement joins TRBV12-3 or TRBV12-4 to TRBJ1-3; D unresolved. With 5 bases removed from V and 9 bases from J, the gap between germline ends came to 14 bases. The CDR3 covers 13 residues. The CDR3 sequence is CASSPRVVGTIYF. In nucleotides, the CDR3 is TGTGCCAGCAGTCCCCGTGTCGTCGGCACCATATATTTT.

V is TRBV5-8 and J is TRBJ2-3, with TRBD2 matching 9 bases. V lost 4 bases, J lost 3 bases, and 9 bases stayed unmatched. The CDR3 totals 16 residues. Looked up from germline, CDR1 is SGHTS and CDR2 is YDEGEE. The CDR3, as DNA: TGTGCCAGCAGCCCCGGGATAGCGGGGGTTACAGATACGCAGTATTTT. Its protein product is CASSPGIAGVTDTQYF. The entire variable domain, with the rest obtained from reference TRBV5-8 and TRBJ2-3, is as follows: EAGVTQSPTHLIKTRGQQATLRCSPISGHTSVYWYQQALGLGLQFLLWYDEGEERNRGNFPPRFSGRQFPNYSSELNVNALELEDSALYLCASSPGIAGVTDTQYFGPGTRLTVL.

This rearrangement joins TRBV5-1 to TRBJ2-1; TRBD1 is a possible D gene (5 bases). Trimming left V 0 bases short and J 5 bases short, with 9 bases between. CDR3 length: 14 amino acids. Germline lookup yields CDR1 SGHRS and CDR2 YFSETQ. CDR3 in amino acids: CASSLARGDNEQFF. The CDR3 bases are TGCGCCAGCAGCTTGGCAAGGGGCGACAATGAGCAGTTCTTC.

This clone was detected only once. The chain carries TRBV12-3 or TRBV12-4 and TRBJ1-1; TRBD1 aligns across 9 bases. Losses at the gene ends were 5 bases for V and 10 bases for J; bases not matched to a gene: 8. The CDR3 sequence is 13 residues long. Here the CDR3 reads CASSIRDRVRAFF. CDR3 DNA sequence: TGTGCCAGCAGTATTAGGGACAGGGTAAGAGCTTTCTTT.

V usage is TRBV5-1 and J usage is TRBJ2-1; 9 nucleotides match TRBD1. V trimming: 2 bases; J trimming: 9 bases; junction bases outside the gene matches: 9. Per germline, CDR1 SGHRS and CDR2 YFSETQ. The CDR3 totals 15 residues. The CDR3 loop is CASSFRDREASEQFF. The CDR3 bases are TGCGCCAGCAGCTTCCGGGACAGGGAAGCCAGTGAGCAGTTCTTC. The full variable domain, completed using reference TRBV5-1 and TRBJ2-1, is KAGVTQTPRYLIKTRGQQVTLSCSPISGHRSVSWYQQTPGQGLQFLFEYFSETQRNKGNFPGRFSGRQFSNSRSEMNVSTLELGDSALYLCASSFRDREASEQFFGPGTRLTVL.

The genes are TRBV5-1 and TRBJ2-1; D is unresolved. Trimming removed 4 bases at V and 4 bases at J, with 9 bases between. Germline V lookup: CDR1 SGHRS, CDR2 YFSETQ. The CDR3 is made up of 13 amino acids. The CDR3 loop reads CASSPLGYNEQFF. The CDR3 region has the DNA TGCGCCAGCAGCCCCCTCGGGTACAATGAGCAGTTCTTC. Using reference TRBV5-1 and TRBJ2-1 for the parts outside the CDR3, the full variable domain is KAGVTQTPRYLIKTRGQQVTLSCSPISGHRSVSWYQQTPGQGLQFLFEYFSETQRNKGNFPGRFSGRQFSNSRSEMNVSTLELGDSALYLCASSPLGYNEQFFGPGTRLTVL.

This sequence joins TRBV5-6 and TRBJ1-5, with 8 bases matching TRBD1. CDR3 size: 14 residues. Germline V gives CDR1 SGHDT, CDR2 YYEEEE. Trimming removed 2 bases from V and 6 bases from J; junction bases left unmatched: 4. Here the CDR3 reads CASSLGQGGQPQHF. The CDR3 DNA sequence: TGTGCCAGCAGCTTAGGACAGGGCGGTCAGCCCCAGCATTTT.

V usage is TRBV2 and J usage is TRBJ1-5; D is uncertain. CDR3 size: 14 residues. The V gene's germline CDR1 is SNHLY and CDR2 FYNNEI. V was pared by 3 bases and J by 1 base, with 7 bases between. The CDR3 here is CASSDAQSNQPQHF. In nucleotides, the CDR3 is TGTGCCAGCAGTGACGCACAGAGCAATCAGCCCCAGCATTTT.

The V gene is TRBV28, the J gene TRBJ1-2; 7 bases map to TRBD1. Trimming removed 2 bases from V and 4 bases from J; junction bases left unmatched: 10. This CDR3 comprises 16 residues. The germline V gene has CDR1 MDHEN and CDR2 SYDVKM. DNA for the CDR3: TGTGCCAGCAGTTTAGAGGCAGGGGGGTCGGGCTATGGCTACACCTTC. Its protein is CASSLEAGGSGYGYTF.

A word on this clone: Other DNA sequences in this specimen translate into the identical CDR3. The rearrangement uses TRBV9 and TRBJ2-5; 9 bases are a match to TRBD2. V shed 5 bases and J 2 bases; nucleotides not matched to a gene: 4. Per germline, CDR1 SGDLS and CDR2 YYNGEE. This CDR3 contains 14 residues. This chain's CDR3 is CASSRTSGQETQYF. The CDR3 DNA follows: TGTGCCAGCAGTCGAACTAGCGGGCAAGAGACCCAGTACTTC.

A few counts support this clone. This chain joins TRBV5-1 and TRBJ2-1; 10 nucleotides line up with TRBD1. Germline V lookup: CDR1 SGHRS, CDR2 YFSETQ. The CDR3 runs to 15 residues. The trim removed 4 bases at V and 8 bases at J, leaving 9 bases unmatched. Written as DNA, the CDR3 is TGCGCCAGCAGCCCTCGCGGGACAGGGGTAGATGAGCAGTTCTTC. Amino acids: CASSPRGTGVDEQFF.

The J gene is TRBJ1-2, the V gene TRBV7-2, with a possible D match to TRBD1 (6 bases). The V gene lost 3 bases and the J gene lost 4 bases, with 9 bases spanning the gap. This CDR3 has 13 residues. In germline, CDR1 is SGHTA, CDR2 FQGNSA. For the CDR3, the DNA is TGTGCCAGCAGCTTTCCAGGGGCCTATGGCTACACCTTC. This encodes CASSFPGAYGYTF.

For the CDR3, the DNA is TGTGCCAGCAGCTTGGATGTGACAGAGGTCTCTGGAAACACCATATATTTT. Its translation: CASSLDVTEVSGNTIYF. This chain uses TRBV5-5 with TRBJ1-3; tentative D call: TRBD1 (5 bases). The ends were cut back, 0 bases at V and 0 bases at J, with 13 bases in the middle. The CDR3 runs 17 residues. Germline V CDR1 and CDR2: SGHKS, YYEKEE (reference sequence).

V and J are TRBV5-4 and TRBJ2-7; the D gene is possibly TRBD2 (7 bases). The length of the CDR3 is 14 residues. V gave up 4 bases and J gave up 4 bases, with 15 bases separating them. The germline V gene has CDR1 SGHNT and CDR2 YYREEE (reference sequence). The CDR3 sequence is CASSGGGTPYEQYF. CDR3 nucleotides: TGTGCCAGCAGCGGGGGGGGGACACCTTACGAGCAGTACTTC.

This chain links TRBV20-1 with TRBJ1-1, with D uncertain. V dropped 3 bases and J dropped 0 bases, with 8 bases sitting between them. This CDR3 comprises 13 residues. CDR1 and CDR2 from the germline V gene are DFQATT and SNEGSKA (reference sequence). This CDR3 is CSASPSMNTEAFF. The CDR3 DNA is TGCAGTGCTAGTCCGTCTATGAACACTGAAGCTTTCTTT.

The rearrangement uses TRBV29-1 and TRBJ1-2; possible D gene TRBD1, 5 bases. CDR1 and CDR2 (germline): SQVTM, ANQGSEA. CDR3 length: 12 residues. Trimming cost V 5 bases and J 7 bases, with 14 bases left between them. The CDR3 DNA reads TGCAGCGTTCCGGGGGAAGGAGGTGGCTACACCTTC. Encoded protein: CSVPGEGGGYTF.